This TCR beta chain was retrieved from a study of identical twins. From the 5' RACE reads, TCRdb called clonotypes with MiXCR, one entry per CDR3 protein. The data show about 890,000 distinct CDR3 sequences, 12% seen once. V was pared by 5 bases and J by 2 bases, with 14 bases between. The CDR3 contains 15 residues. This same sample was also taken into another study, of yellow fever vaccine responses in identical twins.

Source material: PBMCs. The TCR sequence derives from a woman between 18 and 29 years old in good health. The chain has TRBV12-3 or TRBV12-4 and TRBJ2-3; maybe TRBD1 (5 bases). CDR3 nucleotide sequence: TGTGCCAGCAGTACTCAGGGAAATCCCACAGATACGCAGTATTTT. It is translated as CASSTQGNPTDTQYF.